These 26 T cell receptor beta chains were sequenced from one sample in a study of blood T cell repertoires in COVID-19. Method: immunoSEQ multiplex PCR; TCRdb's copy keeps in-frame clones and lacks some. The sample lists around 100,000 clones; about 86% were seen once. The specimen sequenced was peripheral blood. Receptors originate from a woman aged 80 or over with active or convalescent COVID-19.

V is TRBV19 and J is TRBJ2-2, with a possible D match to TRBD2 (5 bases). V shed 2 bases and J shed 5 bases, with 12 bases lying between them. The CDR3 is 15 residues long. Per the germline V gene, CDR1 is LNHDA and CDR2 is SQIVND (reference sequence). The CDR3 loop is CASSIRRTDTGELFF. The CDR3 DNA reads TGTGCCAGTAGTATACGGCGGACTGATACCGGGGAGCTGTTTTTT.

Here the CDR3 reads CASSRGGSYNEQFF. CDR3 nucleotides: TGTGCCAGCAGCCGAGGCGGCTCCTACAATGAGCAGTTCTTC. The chain links TRBV11-3 to TRBJ2-1; D remains ambiguous. CDR3 length: 14 amino acids. Germline V CDR1 and CDR2: SGHNT, YENEEA. V shed 5 bases and J shed 0 bases, with 8 bases lying between them.

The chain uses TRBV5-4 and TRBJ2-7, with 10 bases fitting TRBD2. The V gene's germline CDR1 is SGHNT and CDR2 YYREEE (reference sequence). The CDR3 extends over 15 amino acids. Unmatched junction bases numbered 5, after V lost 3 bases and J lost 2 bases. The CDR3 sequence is CASSWAAGGTYEQYF. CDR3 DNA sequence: TGTGCCAGCAGCTGGGCAGCGGGAGGGACCTACGAGCAGTACTTC.

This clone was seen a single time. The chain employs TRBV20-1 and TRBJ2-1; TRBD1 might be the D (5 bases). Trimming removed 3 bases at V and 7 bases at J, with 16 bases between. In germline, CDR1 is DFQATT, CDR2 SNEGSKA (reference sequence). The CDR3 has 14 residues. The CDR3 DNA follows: TGCAGTGCTAGTTTCAGGGTCGTTTTAAATGAGCAGTTCTTC. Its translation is CSASFRVVLNEQFF.

The CDR3 sequence: CASSSPSGEQFF. DNA for the CDR3: TGTGCCAGCAGCTCCCCTTCAGGGGAGCAGTTCTTC. The chain uses TRBV7-3 and TRBJ2-1; D might be TRBD1 (5 bases). Germline lookup yields CDR1 SGHTA and CDR2 FQGTGA. The CDR3 loop spans 12 amino acids. Trimming took off 4 bases at V and 10 bases at J, with 11 bases between the two ends. The full variable domain, rest sourced from reference TRBV7-3 and TRBJ2-1, is GAGVSQTPSNKVTEKGKYVELRCDPISGHTALYWYRQSLGQGPEFLIYFQGTGAADDSGLPNDRFFAVRPEGSVSTLKIQRTERGDSAVYLCASSSPSGEQFFGPGTRLTVL.

CDR3 amino acids: CAISVRKGLAGESTGELFF. CDR3 nucleotides: TGTGCCATCAGTGTACGAAAGGGACTAGCGGGGGAAAGTACCGGGGAGCTGTTTTTT. J is TRBJ2-2 and V is TRBV10-3, with TRBD2 identical over 14 bases. This CDR3 has 19 residues. With 4 bases clipped from V and 5 bases from J, the junction kept 12 bases outside the gene matches. From germline, CDR1 is ENHRY and CDR2 SYGVKD.

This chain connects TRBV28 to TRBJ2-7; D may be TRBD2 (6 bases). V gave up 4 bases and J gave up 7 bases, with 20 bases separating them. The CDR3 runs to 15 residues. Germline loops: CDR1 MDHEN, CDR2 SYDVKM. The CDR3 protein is CASSSPRGAVSEQYF. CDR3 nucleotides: TGTGCCAGCAGTTCCCCCCGCGGGGCCGTGAGTGAGCAGTACTTC.

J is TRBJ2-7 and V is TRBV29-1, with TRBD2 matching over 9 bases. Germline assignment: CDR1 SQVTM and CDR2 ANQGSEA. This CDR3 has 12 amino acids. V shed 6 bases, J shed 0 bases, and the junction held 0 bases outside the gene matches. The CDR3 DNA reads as TGCAGCGTGACTAGCGGCTCCTACGAGCAGTACTTC. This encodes CSVTSGSYEQYF.

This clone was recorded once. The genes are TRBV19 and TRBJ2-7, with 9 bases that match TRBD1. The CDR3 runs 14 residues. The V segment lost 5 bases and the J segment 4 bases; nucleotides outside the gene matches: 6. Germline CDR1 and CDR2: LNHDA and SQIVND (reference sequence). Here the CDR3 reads CASSARDRAYEQYF. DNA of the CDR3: TGTGCCAGTAGTGCCCGGGACAGGGCTTACGAGCAGTACTTC.

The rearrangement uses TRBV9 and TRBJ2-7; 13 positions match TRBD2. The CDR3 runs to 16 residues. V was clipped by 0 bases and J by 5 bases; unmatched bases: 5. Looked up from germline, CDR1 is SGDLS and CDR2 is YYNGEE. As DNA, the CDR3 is TGTGCCAGCAGCGTAGGGGTGACTAGCGGGAGGAACGAGCAGTACTTC. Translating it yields CASSVGVTSGRNEQYF.

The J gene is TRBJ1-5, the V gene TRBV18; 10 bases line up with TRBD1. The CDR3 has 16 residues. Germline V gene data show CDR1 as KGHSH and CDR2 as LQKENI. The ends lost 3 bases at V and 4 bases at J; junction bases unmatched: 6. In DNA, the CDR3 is TGTGCCAGCTCACCGACCGGGACAGGGGTTAATCAGCCCCAGCATTTT. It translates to CASSPTGTGVNQPQHF. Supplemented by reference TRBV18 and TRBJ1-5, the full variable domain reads NAGVMQNPRHLVRRRGQEARLRCSPMKGHSHVYWYRQLPEEGLKFMVYLQKENIIDESGMPKERFSAEFPKEGPSILRIQQVVRGDSAAYFCASSPTGTGVNQPQHFGDGTRLSIL.

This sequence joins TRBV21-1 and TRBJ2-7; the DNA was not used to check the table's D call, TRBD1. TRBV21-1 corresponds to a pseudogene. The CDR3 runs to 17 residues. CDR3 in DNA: TGTGCCAGCAGTTCAATTTACCGGAGGACAGGGGATTGGGAGCAGTACTTC. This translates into CASSSIYRRTGDWEQYF.

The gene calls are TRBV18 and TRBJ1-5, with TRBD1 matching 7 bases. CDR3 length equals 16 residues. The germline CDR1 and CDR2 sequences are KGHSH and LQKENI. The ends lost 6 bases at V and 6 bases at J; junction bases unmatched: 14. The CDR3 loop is CASSPGGDSAGQPQHF. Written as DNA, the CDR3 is TGTGCCAGCTCGCCCGGGGGGGACAGTGCCGGTCAGCCCCAGCATTTT.

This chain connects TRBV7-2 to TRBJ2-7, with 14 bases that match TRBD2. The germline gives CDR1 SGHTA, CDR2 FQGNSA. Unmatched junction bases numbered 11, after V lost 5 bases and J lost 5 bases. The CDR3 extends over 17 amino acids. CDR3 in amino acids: CASSPRLAGGPKDEQYF. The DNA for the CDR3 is TGTGCCAGCAGCCCGCGACTAGCGGGAGGGCCTAAGGACGAGCAGTACTTC.

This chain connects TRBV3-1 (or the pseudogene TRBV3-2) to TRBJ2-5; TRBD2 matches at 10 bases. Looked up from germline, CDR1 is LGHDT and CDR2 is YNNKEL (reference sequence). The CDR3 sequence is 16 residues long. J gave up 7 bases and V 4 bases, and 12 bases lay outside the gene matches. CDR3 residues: CASSPPRGLAVGTQYF. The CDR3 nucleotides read TGTGCCAGCAGCCCCCCCCGTGGACTAGCGGTGGGGACCCAGTACTTC.

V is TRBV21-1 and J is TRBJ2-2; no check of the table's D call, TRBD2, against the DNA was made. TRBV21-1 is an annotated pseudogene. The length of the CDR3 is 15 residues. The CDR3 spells CATFGTPLNTGELFF. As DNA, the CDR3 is TGTGCTACGTTTGGGACTCCATTGAACACCGGGGAGCTGTTTTTT.

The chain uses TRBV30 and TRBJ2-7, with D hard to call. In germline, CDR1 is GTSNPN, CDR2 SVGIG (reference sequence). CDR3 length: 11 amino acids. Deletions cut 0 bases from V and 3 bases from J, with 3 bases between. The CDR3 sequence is CAWSVYYEQYF. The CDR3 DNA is TGTGCCTGGAGTGTGTACTACGAGCAGTACTTC.

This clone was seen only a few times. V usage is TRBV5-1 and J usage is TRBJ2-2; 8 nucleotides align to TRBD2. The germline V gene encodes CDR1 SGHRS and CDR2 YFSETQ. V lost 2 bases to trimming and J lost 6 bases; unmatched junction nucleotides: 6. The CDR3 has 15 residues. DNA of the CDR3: TGCGCCAGCAGCTTACCCGGGGGGGATCCCGGGGAGCTGTTTTTT. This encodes CASSLPGGDPGELFF.

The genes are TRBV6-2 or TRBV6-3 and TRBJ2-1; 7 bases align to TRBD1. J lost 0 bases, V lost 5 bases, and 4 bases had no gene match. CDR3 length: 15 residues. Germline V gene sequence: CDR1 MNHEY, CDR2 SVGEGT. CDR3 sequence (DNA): TGTGCCAGCAGTCTTAGGGGGCTCTCCTACAATGAGCAGTTCTTC. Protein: CASSLRGLSYNEQFF.

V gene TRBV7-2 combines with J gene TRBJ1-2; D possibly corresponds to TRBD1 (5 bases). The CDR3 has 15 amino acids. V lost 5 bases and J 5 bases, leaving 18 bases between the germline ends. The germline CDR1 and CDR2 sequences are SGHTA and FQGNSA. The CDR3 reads CASSRNPDTPYGYTF. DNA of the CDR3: TGTGCCAGCAGCCGCAACCCGGACACGCCGTATGGCTACACCTTC.

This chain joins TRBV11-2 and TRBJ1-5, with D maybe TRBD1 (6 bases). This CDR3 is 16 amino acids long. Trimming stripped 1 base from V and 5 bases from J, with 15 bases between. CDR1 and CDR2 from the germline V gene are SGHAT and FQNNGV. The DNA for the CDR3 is TGTGCCAGCAGCTTAGTAGGTAGGGGGAAAGATCAGCCCCAGCATTTT. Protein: CASSLVGRGKDQPQHF.

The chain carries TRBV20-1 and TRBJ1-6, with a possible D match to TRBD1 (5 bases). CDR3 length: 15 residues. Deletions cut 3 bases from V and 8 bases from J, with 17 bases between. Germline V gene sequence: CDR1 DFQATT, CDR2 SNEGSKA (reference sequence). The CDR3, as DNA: TGCAGTGCTAGTCGATGGGGCGGGGGGGATTCACCCCTCCACTTT. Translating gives CSASRWGGGDSPLHF.

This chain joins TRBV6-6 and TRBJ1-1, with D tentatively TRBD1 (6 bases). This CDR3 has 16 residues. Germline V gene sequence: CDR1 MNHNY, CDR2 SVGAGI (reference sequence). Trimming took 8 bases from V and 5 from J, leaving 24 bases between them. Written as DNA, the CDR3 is TGTGCCAGCGACACGGGTAGGGGGGGTGTAAGAACTGAAGCTTTCTTT. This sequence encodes CASDTGRGGVRTEAFF.

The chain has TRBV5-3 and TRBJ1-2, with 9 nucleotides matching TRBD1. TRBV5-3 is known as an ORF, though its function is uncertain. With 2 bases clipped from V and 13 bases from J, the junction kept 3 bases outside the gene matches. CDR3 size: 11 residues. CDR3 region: CARSFRQGVTF. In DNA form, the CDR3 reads TGTGCCAGAAGCTTTCGACAGGGGGTCACCTTC.

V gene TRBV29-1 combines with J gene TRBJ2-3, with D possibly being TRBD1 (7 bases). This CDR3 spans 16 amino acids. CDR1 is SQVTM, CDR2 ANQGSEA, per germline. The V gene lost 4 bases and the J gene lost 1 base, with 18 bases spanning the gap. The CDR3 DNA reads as TGCAGCGTTGCCCCTCGGGGGCAGGGGGGCACAGATACGCAGTATTTT. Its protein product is CSVAPRGQGGTDTQYF.

As DNA, the CDR3 is TGTGCCAGCCGGCGGGACCGTTCCAATGATATTAGCAATCAGCCCCAGCATTTT. Amino acid sequence: CASRRDRSNDISNQPQHF. This sequence joins TRBV2 and TRBJ1-5, with D possibly matching TRBD1 (5 bases). The V gene's germline CDR1 is SNHLY and CDR2 FYNNEI. Trimming cost V 8 bases and J 0 bases, with 23 bases left between them. The CDR3 spans 18 residues.